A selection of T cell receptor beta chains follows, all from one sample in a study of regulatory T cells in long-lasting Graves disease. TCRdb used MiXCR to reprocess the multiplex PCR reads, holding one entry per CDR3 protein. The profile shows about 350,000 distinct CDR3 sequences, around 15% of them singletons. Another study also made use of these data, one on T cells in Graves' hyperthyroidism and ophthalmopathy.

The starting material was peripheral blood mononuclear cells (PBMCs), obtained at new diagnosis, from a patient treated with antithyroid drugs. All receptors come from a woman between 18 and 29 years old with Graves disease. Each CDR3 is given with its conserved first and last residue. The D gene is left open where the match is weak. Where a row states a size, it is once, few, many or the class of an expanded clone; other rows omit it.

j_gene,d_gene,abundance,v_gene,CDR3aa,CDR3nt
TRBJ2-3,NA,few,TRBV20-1,CSASGRGRSDTQYF,TGCAGTGCTAGTGGCAGGGGAAGGTCAGATACGCAGTATTTT
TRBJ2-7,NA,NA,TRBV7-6,CASSLAQGTYEQYF,TGTGCCAGCAGCTTAGCTCAGGGGACCTACGAGCAGTACTTC
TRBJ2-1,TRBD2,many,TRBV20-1,CSAQPWTGLADYNEQFF,TGCAGTGCCCAGCCCTGGACTGGACTAGCGGATTACAATGAGCAGTTCTTC
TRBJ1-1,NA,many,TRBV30,CAWSVEEGTEAFF,TGTGCCTGGAGTGTGGAAGAAGGAACTGAAGCTTTCTTT
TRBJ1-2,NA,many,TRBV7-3,CASSDTPGTDGYTF,TGTGCCAGCAGCGATACCCCCGGGACTGATGGCTACACCTTC
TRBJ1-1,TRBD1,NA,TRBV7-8,CASSLARTGVMNTEAFF,TGTGCCAGCAGCTTAGCCCGAACAGGGGTAATGAACACTGAAGCTTTCTTT
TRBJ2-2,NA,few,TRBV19,CASTDAGRGTGELFF,TGTGCCAGTACGGACGCGGGCCGGGGGACCGGGGAGCTGTTTTTT
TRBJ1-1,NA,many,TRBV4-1,CASTYYPRDLGTEAFF,TGCGCCAGCACCTACTACCCCAGGGATTTAGGCACTGAAGCTTTCTTT
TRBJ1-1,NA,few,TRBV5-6,CASSYWGAVMNTEAFF,TGTGCCAGCAGCTATTGGGGGGCAGTCATGAACACTGAAGCTTTCTTT
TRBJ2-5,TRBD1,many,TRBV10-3,CAISVGTGVGETQYF,TGTGCCATCAGTGTCGGGACAGGGGTCGGAGAGACCCAGTACTTC
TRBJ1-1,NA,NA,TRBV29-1,CSVRHPNTEAFF,TGCAGCGTGAGACACCCGAACACTGAAGCTTTCTTT
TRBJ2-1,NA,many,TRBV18,CASSLPNNEQFF,TGTGCCAGCAGTTTACCTAACAATGAGCAGTTCTTC
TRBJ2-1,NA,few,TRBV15,CATSRDTDSYNEQFF,TGTGCCACCAGCAGAGATACAGACTCCTACAATGAGCAGTTCTTC
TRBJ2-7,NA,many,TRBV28,CASRLRDFSYEQYF,TGTGCCAGCCGCTTACGGGACTTCTCCTACGAGCAGTACTTC
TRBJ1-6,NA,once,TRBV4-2,CASSQDPSSGGSPLHF,TGTGCCAGCAGCCAAGATCCGTCCTCAGGAGGTTCACCCCTCCACTTT
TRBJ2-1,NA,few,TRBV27,CASRLWHEQFF,TGTGCCAGCAGGTTATGGCATGAGCAGTTCTTC
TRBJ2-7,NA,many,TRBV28,CASGGTPPGEQYF,TGTGCCTCTGGCGGGACCCCCCCCGGAGAGCAGTACTTC
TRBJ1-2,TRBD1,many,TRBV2,CASSQGQGYYGYTF,TGTGCCAGCAGTCAGGGACAGGGCTACTATGGCTACACCTTC
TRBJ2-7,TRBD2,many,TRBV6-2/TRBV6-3,CASSYSTTSGSFEQYF,TGTGCCAGCAGTTACTCAACGACTAGCGGGAGTTTCGAGCAGTACTTC
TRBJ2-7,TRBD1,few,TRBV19,CASKVGGQGAYEQYF,TGTGCCAGTAAGGTGGGAGGACAGGGAGCCTACGAGCAGTACTTC
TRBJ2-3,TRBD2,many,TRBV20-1,CSARDIHQRGRTDTQYF,TGCAGTGCTAGAGATATTCATCAGCGGGGGAGGACAGATACGCAGTATTTT
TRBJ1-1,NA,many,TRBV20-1,CSARDSSRPLRGGAFF,TGCAGTGCTAGAGATAGTAGCAGACCACTTCGAGGGGGAGCTTTCTTT
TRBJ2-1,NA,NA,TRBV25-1,CASLSGRGDNEQFF,TGTGCCAGCTTGAGCGGTCGAGGGGACAATGAGCAGTTCTTC
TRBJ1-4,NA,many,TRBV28,CASSLQGGYEKLFF,TGTGCCAGCAGTTTGCAGGGAGGTTATGAAAAACTGTTTTTT
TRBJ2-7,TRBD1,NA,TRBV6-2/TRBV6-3,CASSEGTGSLYEQYF,TGTGCCAGCAGTGAGGGGACAGGGTCCCTCTACGAGCAGTACTTC
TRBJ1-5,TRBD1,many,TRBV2,CASRAAGQGGNQPQHF,TGTGCCAGCAGGGCGGCCGGACAGGGAGGAAATCAGCCCCAGCATTTT